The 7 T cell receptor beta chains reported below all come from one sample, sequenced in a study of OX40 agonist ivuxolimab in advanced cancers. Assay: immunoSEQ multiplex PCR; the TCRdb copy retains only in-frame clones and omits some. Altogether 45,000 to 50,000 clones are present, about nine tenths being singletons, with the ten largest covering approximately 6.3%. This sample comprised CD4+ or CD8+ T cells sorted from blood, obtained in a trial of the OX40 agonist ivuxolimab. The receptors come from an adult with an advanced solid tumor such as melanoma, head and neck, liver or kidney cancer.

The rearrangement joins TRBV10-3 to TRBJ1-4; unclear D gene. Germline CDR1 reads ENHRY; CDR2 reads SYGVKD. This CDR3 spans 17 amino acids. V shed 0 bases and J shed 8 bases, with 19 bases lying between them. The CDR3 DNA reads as TGTGCCATCAGTGAGTCGGTCTCCGGGCCCACCGGGGAAAAACTGTTTTTT. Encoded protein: CAISESVSGPTGEKLFF.

The DNA of the CDR3 is TGTGCCAGTAGTACCGGACCCGCCTACGAGCAGTACTTC. Translating it yields CASSTGPAYEQYF. The chain employs TRBV19 and TRBJ2-7, with unresolved D. Germline V CDR1 and CDR2: LNHDA, SQIVND (reference sequence). The CDR3 runs 13 residues. V was clipped by 4 bases and J by 2 bases, with 9 bases between them. The whole variable domain, filled in from reference TRBV19 and TRBJ2-7, reads DGGITQSPKYLFRKEGQNVTLSCEQNLNHDAMYWYRQDPGQGLRLIYYSQIVNDFQKGDIAEGYSVSREKKESFPLTVTSAQKNPTAFYLCASSTGPAYEQYFGPGTRLTVT.

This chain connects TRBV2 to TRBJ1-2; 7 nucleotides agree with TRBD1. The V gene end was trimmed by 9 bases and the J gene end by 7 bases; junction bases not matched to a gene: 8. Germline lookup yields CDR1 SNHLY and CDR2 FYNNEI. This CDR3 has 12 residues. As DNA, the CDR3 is TGTGCCAGTCGGGACAGATGGGCTGGCTACACCTTC. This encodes CASRDRWAGYTF.

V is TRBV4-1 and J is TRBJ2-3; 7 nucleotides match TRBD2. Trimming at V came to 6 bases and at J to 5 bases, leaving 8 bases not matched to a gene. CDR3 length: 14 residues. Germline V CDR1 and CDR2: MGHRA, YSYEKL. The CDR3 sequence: CASRRGGPLDTQYF. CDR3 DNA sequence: TGCGCCAGCAGGCGCGGGGGACCGTTAGATACGCAGTATTTT.

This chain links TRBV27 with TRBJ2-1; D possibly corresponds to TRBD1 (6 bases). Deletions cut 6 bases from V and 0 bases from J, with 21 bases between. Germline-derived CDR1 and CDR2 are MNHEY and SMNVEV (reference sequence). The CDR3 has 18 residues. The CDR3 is CASRGDRSQLGSYNEQFF. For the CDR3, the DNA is TGTGCCAGCAGAGGCGACAGGTCCCAACTGGGCTCCTACAATGAGCAGTTCTTC.

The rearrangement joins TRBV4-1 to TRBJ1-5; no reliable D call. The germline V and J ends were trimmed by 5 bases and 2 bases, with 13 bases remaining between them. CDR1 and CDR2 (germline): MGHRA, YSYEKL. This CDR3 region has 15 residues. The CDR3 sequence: CASSTRGGRNQPQHF. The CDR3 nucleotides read TGCGCCAGCAGCACCCGGGGAGGACGCAATCAGCCCCAGCATTTT.

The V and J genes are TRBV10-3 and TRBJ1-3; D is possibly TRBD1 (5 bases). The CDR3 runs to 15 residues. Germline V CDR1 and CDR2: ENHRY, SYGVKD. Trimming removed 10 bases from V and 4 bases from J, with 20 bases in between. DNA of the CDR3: TGTGCCACCGGAACCAGTATATCAGGGGGAAACACCATATATTTT. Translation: CATGTSISGGNTIYF.